A selection of T cell receptor beta chains follows, all from one sample in a study of beta chain features in type 1 diabetes. Measured with immunoSEQ multiplex PCR; TCRdb has only the in-frame clones, and not every one. Among 350,000 or so clones listed, roughly a fifth were seen once. The sequencing sample was made of naive CD4+ T cells from blood. The receptors originated from a woman aged 18-35 years in good health. Both conserved end residues are part of each CDR3. The order of the fields is J gene, V gene, CDR3 protein.

>TRBJ2-5|TRBV7-2
CASSLRGQETQYF
>TRBJ2-1|TRBV19
CASSIFEGTGYNEQFF
>TRBJ1-1|TRBV7-2
CASSYYRGTMNTEAFF
>TRBJ2-5|TRBV6-5
CATRGLAGRETQYF
>TRBJ1-2|TRBV2
CASRPALRRGEGYTF
>TRBJ2-1|TRBV7-9
CASSPGTSGRWSSYNEQFF
>TRBJ2-1|TRBV2
CASGTGGNYNEQFF
>TRBJ2-2|TRBV2
CASSFQGANTGELFF
>TRBJ2-7|TRBV5-6
CASSLTGNVVYEQYF
>TRBJ2-5|TRBV5-1
CASSTGLAGETQYF
>TRBJ2-3|TRBV7-9
CASSPRGQGSGADTQYF
>TRBJ2-5|TRBV18
CASSPRGNQETQYF
>TRBJ1-2|TRBV18
CASSLYPRGQDYGYTF
>TRBJ1-1|TRBV4-1
CASSPVHNTEAFF
>TRBJ2-1|TRBV15
CATSRKREAVNEQFF
>TRBJ2-2|TRBV29-1
CSVAPGGAATGELFF
>TRBJ2-7|TRBV7-2
CASSLESGTRTYEQYF
>TRBJ1-1|TRBV29-1
CSVEGLGYTEAFF
>TRBJ2-3|TRBV5-6
CASSLDRFTDTQYF
>TRBJ2-5|TRBV11-2
CASSHSARTPGGQETQYF
>TRBJ1-2|TRBV19
CASTLENYGYTF
>TRBJ1-5|TRBV30
CAWKGAPGNQPQHF
>TRBJ2-4|TRBV29-1
CSVRTSGGLAKNIQYF
>TRBJ1-2|TRBV4-1
CASSFFSRGRGYTF
>TRBJ1-1|TRBV4-2
CASSLGRDTEAFF
>TRBJ2-1|TRBV7-7
CASSLSGSDEQFF
>TRBJ2-5|TRBV29-1
CSALDSSQETQYF
>TRBJ1-1|TRBV29-1
CSVVIGNTEAFF
>TRBJ1-5|TRBV7-2
CASSKGGRHQPQHF
>TRBJ2-7|TRBV11-3
CASSLIAGYEQYF
>TRBJ1-5|TRBV28
CASSSDRGRGQPQHF
>TRBJ2-1|TRBV11-3
CASSLGTIGTGESNEQFF
>TRBJ2-2|TRBV9
CASSPGTSTTGELFF
>TRBJ2-7|TRBV7-9
CASSLWGRQGAREQYF
>TRBJ1-3|TRBV18
CASSPDRGKGNTIYF
>TRBJ1-1|TRBV5-1
CASSLEGADTEAFF
>TRBJ2-5|TRBV23-1
CASSQSRTSGGAVEETQYF
>TRBJ1-1|TRBV4-1
CASSLGGNTEAFF
>TRBJ1-1|TRBV29-1
CSGGSRGTEAFF
>TRBJ1-1|TRBV2
CASITSGTEAFF
>TRBJ2-7|TRBV11-2
CASSPGHSSSYEQYF
>TRBJ2-5|TRBV18
CASSPQGRETQYF
>TRBJ1-1|TRBV18
CASFYSGGITEAFF
>TRBJ1-1|TRBV19
CASSRGPTSRAFF
>TRBJ2-4|TRBV5-4
CASSYSGTGEAKNIQYF
>TRBJ2-3|TRBV19
CASTGGTRADTQYF
>TRBJ2-2|TRBV21-1
CASSNQGGGELFF